The 29 T cell receptor beta chains given below trace back to one sample, sequenced in a study of CD8+ T cells in alopecia areata. RNA was isolated and reverse transcribed to cDNA, the sequencing template. Produced via immunoSEQ multiplex PCR; TCRdb's table is partial and in-frame only. The table has tens of thousands of clones, around 45% seen once. The treatment was: oral pan-JAK inhibitor, 5-10 mg twice daily. This sample comprised CD8+ T cells sorted from blood, obtained around week 37, from a patient treated with tofacitinib. These receptor sequences come from a human donor with alopecia areata.

In its sample, this clone was seen a few times. J is TRBJ2-3 and V is TRBV10-3; 7 nucleotides match TRBD1. This CDR3 spans 12 amino acids. The junction had 10 bases not matched to a gene; V was cut back by 5 bases and J by 14 bases. The germline V gene has CDR1 ENHRY and CDR2 SYGVKD. The CDR3 nucleotides are TGTGCCATCAGTTGGGACAGCACCCCCCGGTATTTT. This sequence encodes CAISWDSTPRYF.

The chain combines TRBV29-1 with TRBJ1-3; D is unresolved. Germline V gene sequence: CDR1 SQVTM, CDR2 ANQGSEA. CDR3 size: 14 residues. The V gene lost 4 bases and the J gene lost 0 bases, with 10 bases spanning the gap. In nucleotides, the CDR3 is TGCAGCGTTGCAGAGGGAACCTCTGGAAACACCATATATTTT. Its translation is CSVAEGTSGNTIYF.

The chain recombines TRBV29-1 with TRBJ1-1, with D perhaps TRBD1 (5 bases). Germline assignment: CDR1 SQVTM and CDR2 ANQGSEA. The CDR3 sequence is 12 residues long. Trimming removed 4 bases at V and 6 bases at J, with 12 bases between. Here the CDR3 reads CSVVGRAAEAFF. In DNA, the CDR3 is TGCAGCGTTGTGGGCAGGGCCGCTGAAGCTTTCTTT.

V and J are TRBV5-4 and TRBJ2-1; D might be TRBD1 (6 bases). This CDR3 region has 13 residues. V lost 4 bases and J 6 bases, leaving 11 bases between the germline ends. In germline, CDR1 is SGHNT, CDR2 YYREEE (reference sequence). CDR3 residues: CASSHDRPNEQFF. The CDR3 DNA reads as TGTGCCAGCAGCCATGACAGGCCCAATGAGCAGTTCTTC.

This clone was counted between two and nine times. J is TRBJ2-2 and V is TRBV7-9; D unresolved. The ends were cut back, 8 bases at V and 7 bases at J, with 11 bases in the middle. This CDR3 has 12 residues. Germline V gives CDR1 SEHNR, CDR2 FQNEAQ (reference sequence). CDR3 sequence: CASAGWVGELFF. DNA of the CDR3: TGTGCCAGCGCAGGCTGGGTCGGGGAGCTGTTTTTT. The complete variable domain, with remaining parts taken from reference TRBV7-9 and TRBJ2-2, reads DTGVSQNPRHKITKRGQNVTFRCDPISEHNRLYWYRQTLGQGPEFLTYFQNEAQLEKSRLLSDRFSAERPKGSFSTLEIQRTEQGDSAMYLCASAGWVGELFFGEGSRLTVL.

The CDR3 reads CASSSNRDTTYEQYF. CDR3 nucleotide sequence: TGTGCCAGCAGCTCCAACCGGGACACGACCTACGAGCAGTACTTC. The chain has TRBV7-9 and TRBJ2-7, with a possible D match to TRBD1 (6 bases). CDR1 and CDR2 (germline): SEHNR, FQNEAQ (reference sequence). V dropped 4 bases and J dropped 2 bases, with 15 bases sitting between them. The CDR3 covers 15 residues.

This clone was detected only a few times. This chain joins TRBV4-1 and TRBJ2-7; weak D call: TRBD2 (5 bases). This CDR3 has 13 amino acids. V lost 0 bases and J 2 bases, leaving 5 bases between the germline ends. CDR1 and CDR2 (germline): MGHRA, YSYEKL. CDR3 sequence reads: CASSQERAYEQYF. In DNA form, the CDR3 reads TGCGCCAGCAGCCAAGAGAGGGCCTACGAGCAGTACTTC.

The chain couples TRBV2 to TRBJ1-1, with a tentative D call TRBD1 (6 bases). Germline V CDR1 and CDR2: SNHLY, FYNNEI. The CDR3 totals 13 residues. V was cut by 2 bases and J by 6 bases, with 10 bases left in between. Here the CDR3 reads CASSEIGGPEAFF. The CDR3 DNA reads TGTGCCAGCAGTGAAATTGGGGGGCCTGAAGCTTTCTTT.

This clone was detected only a few times. This chain uses TRBV29-1 with TRBJ2-1; perhaps TRBD1 as D (6 bases). The germline CDR1 and CDR2 sequences are SQVTM and ANQGSEA. V gave up 7 bases and J gave up 1 base, with 14 bases separating them. There are 14 residues in the CDR3. Written as DNA, the CDR3 is TGCAGCGCCGAGGGCCAGGGGTCCTACAATGAGCAGTTCTTC. Translated, it gives CSAEGQGSYNEQFF.

The chain combines TRBV6-5 with TRBJ2-1; D gene uncertain. The V gene's germline CDR1 is MNHEY and CDR2 SVGAGI. The CDR3 is 15 amino acids. With 0 bases removed from V and 7 bases from J, the gap between germline ends came to 13 bases. The CDR3: CASSYSVSAPNEQFF. CDR3 nucleotide sequence: TGTGCCAGCAGTTACTCTGTGTCGGCCCCGAATGAGCAGTTCTTC.

V is TRBV27 and J is TRBJ2-1, with no clear D. Between the trimmed V and J ends, which lost 4 bases and 2 bases, there was a span of 9 bases. Germline CDR1 and CDR2: MNHEY and SMNVEV (reference sequence). This CDR3 comprises 14 residues. CDR3: CASSSKQPYNEQFF. The CDR3, as DNA: TGTGCCAGCAGTTCTAAACAGCCCTACAATGAGCAGTTCTTC.

V is TRBV11-2 and J is TRBJ2-5; no clear D. CDR3 length: 16 residues. V was shortened by 0 bases and J by 5 bases, with 16 bases between the two germline ends. Germline CDR1 and CDR2: SGHAT and FQNNGV. As DNA, the CDR3 is TGTGCCAGCAGCTTAGATGGTGGCTCCAGATTTGAGACCCAGTACTTC. Translating it yields CASSLDGGSRFETQYF.

The rearrangement joins TRBV7-6 to TRBJ1-5; D is unresolved. The V end was cut by 5 bases, the J end by 6 bases, with 8 bases between. CDR1 and CDR2 (germline): SGHVS, FNYEAQ. The CDR3 totals 12 residues. The CDR3 protein is CASSAPGQPQHF. The CDR3 nucleotides read TGTGCCAGCAGCGCCCCAGGTCAGCCCCAGCATTTT. The complete variable domain, with remaining parts taken from reference TRBV7-6 and TRBJ1-5, reads GAGVSQSPRYKVTKRGQDVALRCDPISGHVSLYWYRQALGQGPEFLTYFNYEAQQDKSGLPNDRFSAERPEGSISTLTIQRTEQRDSAMYRCASSAPGQPQHFGDGTRLSIL.

This clone was observed a few times. The chain carries TRBV5-1 and TRBJ2-3; no firm D call. The V gene lost 4 bases and the J gene lost 5 bases, with 11 bases spanning the gap. Germline V lookup: CDR1 SGHRS, CDR2 YFSETQ. The CDR3 is made up of 13 amino acids. The CDR3 DNA reads as TGCGCCAGCAGCCCACCCGAAGGAGATACGCAGTATTTT. Protein: CASSPPEGDTQYF.

This clone occurred a few times. This chain joins TRBV29-1 and TRBJ2-7; a weak D match, TRBD2 (6 bases). The CDR3 is made up of 15 amino acids. Deletions cut 4 bases from V and 5 bases from J, with 21 bases between. Germline lookup yields CDR1 SQVTM and CDR2 ANQGSEA. This CDR3 reads CSVVEGPPSRDEQYF. As DNA, the CDR3 is TGCAGCGTTGTGGAGGGGCCACCATCCCGGGACGAGCAGTACTTC.

The rearrangement uses TRBV27 and TRBJ2-5; D could derive from TRBD1 or TRBD2 (7 bases each). Germline V gene data show CDR1 as MNHEY and CDR2 as SMNVEV (reference sequence). This CDR3 region has 14 residues. V lost 4 bases, J lost 4 bases, and 13 bases lay in between. This chain's CDR3 is CASSYRGGGETQYF. CDR3 DNA sequence: TGTGCCAGCAGTTACAGGGGCGGGGGAGAGACCCAGTACTTC.

This clone turned up a few times. The chain joins TRBV4-2 to TRBJ2-2; D is possibly TRBD1 (6 bases). Per the germline V gene, CDR1 is LGHNA and CDR2 is YNFKEQ. V shed 4 bases and J shed 6 bases, with 12 bases lying between them. The CDR3 runs 14 residues. Here the CDR3 DNA reads TGTGCCAGCAGCCTAAAGGGGGTAGCCGGGGAGCTGTTTTTT. Its translation: CASSLKGVAGELFF.

This clone occurred a few times. The chain employs TRBV27 and TRBJ2-1; 8 positions agree with TRBD2. The CDR3 totals 15 residues. The ends lost 0 bases at V and 6 bases at J; junction bases unmatched: 4. Germline loops: CDR1 MNHEY, CDR2 SMNVEV (reference sequence). The CDR3 region is CASSLSPSGGNEQFF. DNA of the CDR3: TGTGCCAGCAGTTTATCGCCAAGCGGGGGCAATGAGCAGTTCTTC.

The chain uses TRBV2 and TRBJ1-1; D is perhaps TRBD1 (5 bases). V was clipped by 6 bases and J by 10 bases, with 12 bases between them. Germline CDR1 and CDR2: SNHLY and FYNNEI. CDR3 length: 11 amino acids. In nucleotides, the CDR3 is TGTGCCAGCAGAGCAGGGCCGGGAGCTTTCTTT. Its translation: CASRAGPGAFF.

In its sample, this clone was seen a few times. The chain couples TRBV27 to TRBJ2-1; D is unresolved. The CDR3 consists of 11 residues. The germline CDR1 and CDR2 sequences are MNHEY and SMNVEV (reference sequence). Between the trimmed V and J ends, which lost 4 bases and 6 bases, there was a span of 4 bases. CDR3 sequence reads: CASSWFNEQFF. DNA for the CDR3: TGTGCCAGCAGTTGGTTCAATGAGCAGTTCTTC.

This chain uses TRBV5-6 with TRBJ2-2; D tentatively reads TRBD1 or TRBD2 (6 bases each). CDR1 and CDR2 from the germline V gene are SGHDT and YYEEEE. V was cut by 4 bases and J by 2 bases, with 18 bases left in between. The CDR3 extends over 17 amino acids. The CDR3, as DNA: TGTGCCAGCAGCCCCCACGGTCGGGGGCCAAACACCGGGGAGCTGTTTTTT. Translated: CASSPHGRGPNTGELFF.

This sequence joins TRBV15 and TRBJ1-1, with 8 bases that match TRBD1. Germline CDR1 is LNHNV and CDR2 is YYDKDF (reference sequence). V dropped 6 bases and J dropped 4; count of bases not matched to a gene: 7. The CDR3 runs to 14 residues. CDR3 protein: CATRIQGARTEAFF. CDR3 sequence (DNA): TGTGCCACCAGGATTCAGGGGGCCCGCACTGAAGCTTTCTTT.

The chain combines TRBV6-1 with TRBJ1-1; TRBD1 agrees at 7 bases. Trimming removed 7 bases from V and 0 bases from J; junction bases left unmatched: 8. Germline loops: CDR1 MNHNS, CDR2 SASEGT. CDR3 length equals 15 residues. The CDR3 region has the DNA TGTGCCAGCACCTTGACAGGGTACATGAACACTGAAGCTTTCTTT. It codes for CASTLTGYMNTEAFF.

V and J are TRBV27 and TRBJ2-7; the match to TRBD1 covers 9 bases. Germline values: CDR1 MNHEY, CDR2 SMNVEV (reference sequence). The CDR3 covers 14 residues. J gave up 1 base and V 5 bases, and 3 bases lay outside the gene matches. This chain's CDR3 is CASSVGQGSYEQYF. CDR3 DNA sequence: TGTGCCAGCAGTGTAGGACAGGGGTCCTACGAGCAGTACTTC.

CDR3 in amino acids: CASMERERYYEQYF. The DNA of the CDR3 is TGTGCCAGCATGGAGCGGGAGAGATACTACGAGCAGTACTTC. The V call is TRBV7-8, the J call TRBJ2-7, with 8 bases that match TRBD2. In germline, CDR1 is SGHVS, CDR2 FQNEAQ. Trimming at V came to 7 bases and at J to 3 bases, leaving 8 bases not matched to a gene. The CDR3 is 14 amino acids.

The table lists this clone with a count of one. This chain uses TRBV4-3 with TRBJ2-1, with TRBD2 as a possible D gene (5 bases). V lost 3 bases to trimming and J lost 0 bases, with 6 bases between them. This CDR3 is built from 14 residues. The V gene's germline CDR1 is LGHNA and CDR2 YSLEER. The chain's CDR3 is CASSQGSSYNEQFF. The CDR3 nucleotides are TGCGCCAGCAGCCAGGGGAGCTCCTACAATGAGCAGTTCTTC.

This clone was seen only a few times. The V gene is TRBV28, the J gene TRBJ2-4; 7 nucleotides align to TRBD2. This CDR3 contains 11 residues. Germline-derived CDR1 and CDR2 are MDHEN and SYDVKM. Trimming removed 6 bases from V and 15 bases from J; junction bases left unmatched: 8. CDR3 sequence: CASSLGGLLYF. CDR3 DNA sequence: TGTGCCAGCAGCCTCGGGGGACTACTGTACTTC.

The rearrangement links TRBV7-9 to TRBJ1-5; D is undetermined. Germline V gives CDR1 SEHNR, CDR2 FQNEAQ (reference sequence). The CDR3 is 11 residues long. V was shortened by 3 bases and J by 7 bases, with 4 bases between the two germline ends. The CDR3 sequence: CASSFEQPQHF. The CDR3 DNA reads TGTGCCAGCAGCTTTGAACAGCCCCAGCATTTT.

The J gene is TRBJ2-7, the V gene TRBV2; D gene unclear. The ends were cut back, 4 bases at V and 1 base at J, with 8 bases in the middle. Per germline, CDR1 SNHLY and CDR2 FYNNEI. This CDR3 spans 13 amino acids. For the CDR3, the DNA is TGTGCCAGCAGTGGTCTAGATTCCTACGAGCAGTACTTC. This codes for CASSGLDSYEQYF.